The sample holds one count of the clone carrying this T cell receptor beta chain. This specimen comes from a study of shared clonotypes between healthy human individuals. Sequencing was performed with immunoSEQ multiplex PCR; in TCRdb, only in-frame clones are kept and a portion is missing. The table shows more than 2,000,000 clones, with more than 80% occurring only once. Input material: naive CD4+ T cells sorted from blood. Subset specified: CD45RA+ positively selected. This clonotype originated in a man younger than 35 in good health.

CDR3 nucleotide sequence: TGTGCCAGCAGGGGGGCAGGCGAAGCTTTCTTT. The encoded protein is CASRGAGEAFF. This chain uses TRBV5-4 with TRBJ1-1; perhaps TRBD1 as D (6 bases). Trimming left V 5 bases short and J 8 bases short, with 10 bases between. The V gene's germline CDR1 is SGHNT and CDR2 YYREEE (reference sequence). This CDR3 has 11 residues.